The 20 T cell receptor beta chains reported below all come from one sample, sequenced in a study of T cells in women clearing cervical HPV infection. Some clones are missing from TCRdb's copy, which holds only in-frame ones; the method was immunoSEQ multiplex PCR. The table for this sample gives more than 20,000 clones. The sequenced sample consisted of blood buffy coat. The receptors here all came from a woman between 18 and 70 years old with a cervical HPV16 infection that either progressed to CIN3+ or cleared (not recorded which).

As concerns this clone: The CDR3 end lies 3 residues beyond the end of the read and is filled in from the germline J gene. The chain carries TRBV7-2 and TRBJ1-1; 10 bases agree with TRBD1. Per the germline V gene, CDR1 is SGHTA and CDR2 is FQGNSA. The ends lost 6 bases at V and 6 bases at J; junction bases unmatched: 10. The CDR3 is 15 residues long. The DNA read from the CDR3 is TGTGCCAGCAGGCTCGACAGGGGGCGCAGGGCTGAA. Amino acid sequence: CASRLDRGRRAE. The whole CDR3 region reads CASRLDRGRRAEAFF.

Details on this clone: The sequenced fragment ends 3 residues before the CDR3 boundary, so the rest is inferred from the germline J gene. This chain links TRBV30 with TRBJ2-2, with D unresolved. Trimming left V 1 base short and J 8 bases short, with 8 bases between. Germline V gene data show CDR1 as GTSNPN and CDR2 as SVGIG (reference sequence). This CDR3 has 12 residues. CDR3 bases read: TGTGCCTGGAGTGCTTACGGGGGGGAG. It encodes CAWSAYGGE. Given in full, the CDR3 is CAWSAYGGELFF.

Concerning this clone itself: The sequenced fragment ends 3 residues before the CDR3 boundary, so the rest is inferred from the germline J gene. The rearrangement links TRBV20-1 to TRBJ1-5; 10 bases are shared with TRBD1. Germline V gene data show CDR1 as DFQATT and CDR2 as SNEGSKA (reference sequence). This CDR3 is built from 14 residues. V was pared by 5 bases and J by 5 bases, with 6 bases of the junction left unmatched. CDR3 protein: CSAGGTGDYQPQHF. The CDR3 DNA, read in part, is TGCAGTGCTGGGGGGACAGGGGATTATCAGCCC.

Details on this clone: The read terminates 3 residues ahead of where the CDR3 ends, so the germline J gene completes it. This chain joins TRBV7-9 and TRBJ1-2; D is uncertain. CDR1 and CDR2 (germline): SEHNR, FQNEAQ (reference sequence). CDR3 length: 15 amino acids. The CDR3 region is CASSLALASTYDYTF. CDR3 DNA (partial): TGTGCCAGCAGCTTAGCACTAGCGTCAACCTACGAC.

Comment on this clone: The CDR3 extends 3 residues past the end of the read, so its final part is completed from the germline J gene. The chain combines TRBV11-3 with TRBJ2-5; no firm D call. Trimming removed 2 bases from V and 4 bases from J, with 8 bases in between. Per the germline V gene, CDR1 is SGHNT and CDR2 is YENEEA. The length of the CDR3 is 13 residues. Partial CDR3 DNA: TGTGCCAGCAGCTTACCTGATAGAGAGACC. Translating it yields CASSLPDRET. The CDR3 as a whole reads CASSLPDRETQYF.

In the case of this clone: From the germline J gene comes the end of the CDR3, since the read stops 3 residues before it. The chain is built from TRBV2 and TRBJ1-2, with TRBD1 identical over 8 bases. This CDR3 is built from 13 residues. The germline V gene has CDR1 SNHLY and CDR2 FYNNEI. The sequenced CDR3 bases are TGTGCCAGCAGGGACAGGGTTTCTTTTGCC. As protein: CASRDRVSFA. The whole CDR3 region reads CASRDRVSFAYTF.

Comments on this clone: Read sequence stops 3 residues before the CDR3 end, and the germline J gene provides the missing end. This chain joins TRBV7-9 and TRBJ2-5; perhaps TRBD2 as D (5 bases). CDR3 length: 14 amino acids. Germline V gene sequence: CDR1 SEHNR, CDR2 FQNEAQ (reference sequence). The V and J ends lost 0 bases and 2 bases respectively, with 7 bases between them. The DNA read from the CDR3 is TGTGCCAGCAGCTTAGCTAGCGCTCAAGAGACC. Translation gives CASSLASAQET. The whole CDR3 protein is CASSLASAQETQYF.

As for this clone: One junction end does not reproduce the germline sequence, and a read error may be involved. The CDR3 end is not reached by the read, which stops 3 residues before it; the germline J gene fills it in. This sequence joins TRBV7-7 and TRBJ1-3; a weak D match, TRBD1 (5 bases). The CDR3 contains 13 residues. CDR1 and CDR2 from the germline V gene are SSHAT and FNYEAQ (reference sequence). The part of the CDR3 DNA that was read is TGTGCTAGCAGCCGTAAGGGGCGAAACACC. Amino acids: CASSRKGRNT. The complete CDR3 sequence is CASSRKGRNTIYF. The whole variable domain, remainder taken from reference TRBV7-7 and TRBJ1-3, is GAGVSQSPRYKVTKRGQDVTLRCDPISSHATLYWYQQALGQGPEFLTYFNYEAQPDKSGLPSDRFSAERPEGSISTLTIQRTEQRDSAMYRCASSRKGRNTIYFGEGSWLTVV.

A note on this clone: The read ends 3 residues early relative to the CDR3; the germline J gene fills the gap. This chain links TRBV6-2 or TRBV6-3 with TRBJ2-7; D unresolved. CDR3 size: 12 residues. Trimming left V 6 bases short and J 2 bases short, with 8 bases between. CDR1 and CDR2 from the germline V gene are MNHEY and SVGEGT. The CDR3 region is CASSRVPYEQYF. The sequenced CDR3 bases are TGTGCCAGCAGCCGGGTACCCTACGAG.

A word on this clone: The read is 3 residues too short to cover the CDR3 end, so that end is filled in from the germline J gene. This rearrangement joins TRBV7-6 to TRBJ2-2, with a possible D match to TRBD1 (5 bases). V was clipped by 7 bases and J by 6 bases, with 12 bases between them. The CDR3 contains 13 residues. CDR1 is SGHVS, CDR2 FNYEAQ, per germline. The CDR3 is CASTLEGAGELFF. CDR3 DNA (partial): TGTGCCAGCACCCTTGAAGGGGCCGGGGAG. Full variable domain (remainder filled in from reference TRBV7-6 and TRBJ2-2): GAGVSQSPRYKVTKRGQDVALRCDPISGHVSLYWYRQALGQGPEFLTYFNYEAQQDKSGLPNDRFSAERPEGSISTLTIQRTEQRDSAMYRCASTLEGAGELFFGEGSRLTVL.

With regard to this clone: With the read ending 3 residues before the CDR3 end, the germline J gene is used to fill in that end. The chain combines TRBV10-2 with TRBJ1-3; the D is unclear. Trimming took off 2 bases at V and 0 bases at J, with 8 bases between the two ends. Germline V lookup: CDR1 WSHSY, CDR2 SAAADI. This CDR3 comprises 15 residues. The CDR3 bases that were read are TGCGCCAGCAGTGAGACAGCCTCCTCTGGAAACACC. It encodes CASSETASSGNT. The whole CDR3 reads CASSETASSGNTIYF.

Comment on this clone: The read ends 3 residues shy of where the CDR3 ends; the end is completed using the germline J gene. The V gene is TRBV6-1, the J gene TRBJ2-1; D is ambiguous. The CDR3 has 13 residues. Per germline, CDR1 MNHNS and CDR2 SASEGT. Trimming took 3 bases from V and 4 from J, leaving 7 bases between them. CDR3 DNA, as far as it was read: TGTGCCAGCAGTGACTTAGCATACAATGAG. Translated: CASSDLAYNE. The whole CDR3 region reads CASSDLAYNEQFF.

This clone is labeled medium-sized based on frequency. The read falls 3 residues short of the CDR3 end, and the missing part is taken from the germline J gene. The chain uses TRBV19 and TRBJ2-3; a possible D gene is TRBD2 (5 bases). Germline CDR1 is LNHDA and CDR2 is SQIVND (reference sequence). This CDR3 has 13 amino acids. CDR3 DNA, as far as it was read: TGTGCCAGTAGTACTAATGACTACCTAACG. It is translated as CASSTNDYLT. The CDR3 in its entirety is CASSTNDYLTQYF. The full variable domain, with the rest looked up from reference TRBV19 and TRBJ2-3, is DGGITQSPKYLFRKEGQNVTLSCEQNLNHDAMYWYRQDPGQGLRLIYYSQIVNDFQKGDIAEGYSVSREKKESFPLTVTSAQKNPTAFYLCASSTNDYLTQYFGPGTRLTVL.

As regards this clone: The read terminates 3 residues before the CDR3 end, so the remaining end is supplied by the germline J gene. The chain combines TRBV5-1 with TRBJ1-2; D remains unclear. Germline values: CDR1 SGHRS, CDR2 YFSETQ. CDR3 size: 15 residues. The V and J ends lost 1 base and 2 bases respectively, with 12 bases between them. CDR3 DNA (partial): TGCGCCAGCAGCTTGTCTAGTGCGAGAAACTATGGC. Translation gives CASSLSSARNYG. From start to end, the CDR3 is CASSLSSARNYGYTF.

In regard to this clone: Coverage ceases 3 residues before the CDR3 finishes, and the germline J gene fills in the end. The V call is TRBV2, the J call TRBJ1-2, with TRBD1 as a possible D gene (6 bases). Per germline, CDR1 SNHLY and CDR2 FYNNEI. The length of the CDR3 is 14 residues. CDR3 bases read: TGTGCCAGCAGCGGAAAACAGGGATGGTACGAC. This encodes CASSGKQGWYD. The whole CDR3 protein reads CASSGKQGWYDYTF. The full variable domain, its missing parts supplied by reference TRBV2 and TRBJ1-2, is EPEVTQTPSHQVTQMGQEVILRCVPISNHLYFYWYRQILGQKVEFLVSFYNNEISEKSEIFDDQFSVERPDGSNFTLKIRSTKLEDSAMYFCASSGKQGWYDYTFGSGTRLTVV.

For this clone: The read comes to an end 3 residues before the CDR3 does, leaving the germline J gene to fill in the end. The V call is TRBV2, the J call TRBJ1-2, with D hard to call. The length of the CDR3 is 15 residues. Germline V CDR1 and CDR2: SNHLY, FYNNEI. V shed 2 bases and J shed 1 base, with 11 bases lying between them. The CDR3: CASSEKGIINYGYTF. The part of the CDR3 DNA that was read is TGTGCCAGCAGTGAAAAGGGTATCATTAACTATGGC. The complete variable domain, with remaining parts taken from reference TRBV2 and TRBJ1-2, reads EPEVTQTPSHQVTQMGQEVILRCVPISNHLYFYWYRQILGQKVEFLVSFYNNEISEKSEIFDDQFSVERPDGSNFTLKIRSTKLEDSAMYFCASSEKGIINYGYTFGSGTRLTVV.

Worth noting for this clone: The read ends 3 residues before the CDR3 terminus; that terminus is restored from the germline J gene. This rearrangement joins TRBV20-1 to TRBJ2-3; 10 positions match TRBD1. CDR1 and CDR2 from the germline V gene are DFQATT and SNEGSKA (reference sequence). CDR3 length: 13 residues. V lost 3 bases, J lost 8 bases, and 5 bases stayed unmatched. CDR3 protein: CSASLGQGGTQYF. The sequenced CDR3 bases are TGCAGTGCTAGTCTCGGACAGGGGGGTACG.

With regard to this clone: The CDR3 end falls 3 residues outside the read, so it is completed with the germline J gene. This sequence joins TRBV18 and TRBJ2-2; D may be TRBD1 (6 bases). This CDR3 has 14 residues. The germline CDR1 and CDR2 sequences are KGHSH and LQKENI. Trimming shortened V by 3 bases and J by 6 bases, and 11 bases separated the two germline ends. The sequenced part of the CDR3 DNA is TGTGCCAGCTCACCCGGACAGTCCGCCGGGGAG. This sequence encodes CASSPGQSAGE. The full CDR3 protein is CASSPGQSAGELFF.

As regards this clone: The CDR3 end is not reached by the read, which stops 3 residues before it; the germline J gene fills it in. The rearrangement joins TRBV12-3 or TRBV12-4 to TRBJ1-2; no firm D call. V lost 7 bases to trimming and J lost 6 bases, with 15 bases between them. The CDR3 sequence is 13 residues long. The DNA read from the CDR3 is TGTGCCAGCACCGCGCAGGTTACAAATGGC. Its protein is CASTAQVTNG. The CDR3 in its entirety is CASTAQVTNGYTF.

Comments on this clone: The observed sequence ends 3 residues before the CDR3 terminus, with the missing tail filled in from the germline J gene. The chain links TRBV7-3 to TRBJ2-1, with D possibly matching TRBD2 (6 bases). Germline CDR1 and CDR2: SGHTA and FQGTGA. Deletions cut 4 bases from V and 7 bases from J, with 23 bases between. This CDR3 comprises 17 residues. The chain's CDR3 is CASSYDPGLGVNNEQFF. The CDR3 bases that were read are TGTGCCAGCAGCTACGACCCGGGACTTGGGGTAAATAATGAG.